These 30 T cell receptor beta chains share one sample of origin, sequenced in a study of early stage breast cancer tumors. Profiling relied on immunoSEQ multiplex PCR, and the TCRdb table lists in-frame clones only, not all of them. The table includes around 30,000 clones, around 67% detected once. Sequencing used breast tumor tissue. These receptors came from a person under 45 with breast cancer.

The rearrangement uses TRBV4-2 and TRBJ2-3; D gene ambiguous. V lost 1 base to trimming and J lost 4 bases, with 12 bases between them. CDR1 is LGHNA and CDR2 is YNFKEQ in the germline V gene. The CDR3 loop spans 15 amino acids. The CDR3 coding sequence is TGTGCCAGCAGCCAAGTCTCCTTCGCGTCAGATACGCAGTATTTT. This sequence encodes CASSQVSFASDTQYF.

The rearrangement uses TRBV29-1 and TRBJ1-1; D is perhaps TRBD1 (6 bases). V was clipped by 2 bases and J by 11 bases, with 15 bases between them. The CDR3 is 12 amino acids. CDR1 and CDR2 from the germline V gene are SQVTM and ANQGSEA. In nucleotides, the CDR3 is TGCAGCGTTGAACACGGACAGCCTCGGGCTTTCTTT. This encodes CSVEHGQPRAFF.

The CDR3 coding sequence is TGTGCCAGCAGTGATAGCCGGGACAAGGGGATTGAAAAACTGTTTTTT. The encoded protein is CASSDSRDKGIEKLFF. The rearrangement uses TRBV25-1 and TRBJ1-4; perhaps TRBD1 as D (6 bases). Germline loops: CDR1 MGHDK, CDR2 SYGVNS. Trimming shortened V by 3 bases and J by 7 bases, and 18 bases separated the two germline ends. The CDR3 sequence is 16 residues long.

This chain links TRBV30 with TRBJ1-1; D call uncertain. V lost 1 base to trimming and J lost 1 base, with 10 bases between them. The germline V gene encodes CDR1 GTSNPN and CDR2 SVGIG (reference sequence). This CDR3 contains 14 residues. CDR3 protein: CAWSGVRRNTEAFF. DNA for the CDR3: TGTGCCTGGAGTGGGGTCAGGAGGAACACTGAAGCTTTCTTT.

The rearrangement uses TRBV30 and TRBJ2-1; 7 nucleotides line up with TRBD2. The length of the CDR3 is 14 residues. The germline V gene encodes CDR1 GTSNPN and CDR2 SVGIG (reference sequence). V was clipped by 4 bases and J by 4 bases; unmatched bases: 7. CDR3 DNA sequence: TGTGCCTGGAACGAAGGACTAGTTTACAATGAGCAGTTCTTC. Translation: CAWNEGLVYNEQFF.

This clone was detected once. CDR3 sequence reads: CASSSNGVRKTQYF. The CDR3 DNA reads TGTGCCAGCAGCTCCAACGGAGTGCGGAAGACCCAGTACTTC. The genes are TRBV7-2 and TRBJ2-5; D unclear. The ends were cut back, 4 bases at V and 6 bases at J, with 15 bases in the middle. Per the germline V gene, CDR1 is SGHTA and CDR2 is FQGNSA. CDR3 length: 14 residues. Full variable domain (rest looked up from reference TRBV7-2 and TRBJ2-5): GAGVSQSPSNKVTEKGKDVELRCDPISGHTALYWYRQSLGQGLEFLIYFQGNSAPDKSGLPSDRFSAERTGGSVSTLTIQRTQQEDSAVYLCASSSNGVRKTQYFGPGTRLLVL.

This clone was found a few times. This chain joins TRBV11-2 and TRBJ2-1; 7 positions match TRBD1. The CDR3 is made up of 13 amino acids. Trimming cost V 10 bases and J 0 bases; bases outside gene matches: 3. Germline CDR1 SGHAT, CDR2 FQNNGV. The CDR3 sequence: CAISGGSYNEQFF. The CDR3 coding sequence is TGTGCCATCTCAGGGGGCTCCTACAATGAGCAGTTCTTC. The whole variable domain, remainder taken from reference TRBV11-2 and TRBJ2-1, is EAGVAQSPRYKIIEKRQSVAFWCNPISGHATLYWYQQILGQGPKLLIQFQNNGVVDDSQLPKDRFSAERLKGVDSTLKIQPAKLEDSAVYLCAISGGSYNEQFFGPGTRLTVL.

This clone was detected once. V usage is TRBV30 and J usage is TRBJ1-2; tentatively, D is TRBD1 (5 bases). V shed 2 bases and J shed 7 bases, with 17 bases lying between them. Germline V gives CDR1 GTSNPN, CDR2 SVGIG (reference sequence). The CDR3 loop spans 14 amino acids. DNA for the CDR3: TGTGCCTGGAGTCAGCGTCGGGGGGGGATTGGCTACACCTTC. Protein: CAWSQRRGGIGYTF.

The genes are TRBV18 and TRBJ1-2; 7 bases align to TRBD1. V lost 3 bases to trimming and J lost 8 bases; unmatched junction nucleotides: 15. The CDR3 loop spans 16 amino acids. Germline CDR1 and CDR2: KGHSH and LQKENI. The CDR3 region is CASSPTILDRVSGYTF. In DNA form, the CDR3 reads TGTGCCAGCTCACCCACCATCCTAGACAGGGTGAGCGGCTACACCTTC.

This clone was counted a single time. The chain joins TRBV10-3 to TRBJ2-5, with 12 positions matching TRBD1. Per germline, CDR1 ENHRY and CDR2 SYGVKD. This CDR3 contains 18 residues. The V segment lost 6 bases and the J segment 5 bases; nucleotides outside the gene matches: 16. This CDR3 reads CAISPGGSGTGGYETQYF. The DNA for the CDR3 is TGTGCCATCAGCCCCGGGGGGTCCGGGACAGGGGGCTATGAGACCCAGTACTTC.

This chain uses TRBV5-1 with TRBJ1-4; no clear D. CDR3 length equals 15 residues. Per germline, CDR1 SGHRS and CDR2 YFSETQ. Deletions cut 0 bases from V and 8 bases from J, with 14 bases between. CDR3 protein: CASSLGPRTEEKLFF. Written as DNA, the CDR3 is TGCGCCAGCAGCTTGGGCCCAAGGACCGAAGAAAAACTGTTTTTT. Combining the CDR3 with reference TRBV5-1 and TRBJ1-4 gives the whole variable domain KAGVTQTPRYLIKTRGQQVTLSCSPISGHRSVSWYQQTPGQGLQFLFEYFSETQRNKGNFPGRFSGRQFSNSRSEMNVSTLELGDSALYLCASSLGPRTEEKLFFGSGTQLSVL.

The V gene is TRBV2, the J gene TRBJ2-1, with D possibly TRBD2 on 6 matching bases. Trimming cost V 5 bases and J 1 base, with 12 bases left between them. The germline V gene encodes CDR1 SNHLY and CDR2 FYNNEI. The CDR3 has 15 residues. This CDR3 reads CASSSWRESYNEQFF. For the CDR3, the DNA is TGTGCCAGCAGTTCATGGCGGGAATCCTACAATGAGCAGTTCTTC. Full variable domain (missing parts from reference TRBV2 and TRBJ2-1): EPEVTQTPSHQVTQMGQEVILRCVPISNHLYFYWYRQILGQKVEFLVSFYNNEISEKSEIFDDQFSVERPDGSNFTLKIRSTKLEDSAMYFCASSSWRESYNEQFFGPGTRLTVL.

This clone was detected only once. The V call is TRBV6-5, the J call TRBJ2-5; 10 bases line up with TRBD2. With the DNA end fitting TRBJ2-7 better, the J assignment may be wrong. CDR1 MNHEY and CDR2 SVGAGI come from the germline V gene. This CDR3 has 14 amino acids. CDR3 in amino acids: CASRASGSSYEQYF. The CDR3 DNA follows: TGTGCCAGCAGGGCTAGCGGGAGCTCCTACGAGCAGTACTTC.

The chain couples TRBV5-6 to TRBJ1-4; D might be TRBD1 (5 bases). CDR3 length: 15 amino acids. V shed 3 bases and J shed 8 bases, with 17 bases lying between them. The V gene's germline CDR1 is SGHDT and CDR2 YYEEEE. CDR3 sequence reads: CASSSRRGVLEKLFF. In nucleotides, the CDR3 is TGTGCCAGCAGCTCCCGTCGGGGGGTTTTGGAAAAACTGTTTTTT.

This chain joins TRBV30 and TRBJ1-3; D is perhaps TRBD1 (6 bases). V lost 7 bases and J 0 bases, leaving 10 bases between the germline ends. The germline V gene has CDR1 GTSNPN and CDR2 SVGIG (reference sequence). The CDR3 runs 13 residues. CDR3: CAFDRSSGNTIYF. The CDR3 coding sequence is TGTGCCTTTGACAGGAGCTCTGGAAACACCATATATTTT.

A few counts support this clone. The J gene is TRBJ1-2, the V gene TRBV19, with D maybe TRBD1 (5 bases). The length of the CDR3 is 16 residues. Trimming removed 2 bases from V and 6 bases from J, with 19 bases in between. Germline-derived CDR1 and CDR2 are LNHDA and SQIVND (reference sequence). In DNA form, the CDR3 reads TGTGCCAGTAGTATAATCCGGCAGGGAGGGAAGGATGGCTACACCTTC. Its translation is CASSIIRQGGKDGYTF.

A few counts support this clone. V usage is TRBV6-1 and J usage is TRBJ1-1; D unclear. Trimming removed 5 bases at V and 0 bases at J, with 10 bases between. The germline V gene has CDR1 MNHNS and CDR2 SASEGT. CDR3 length equals 14 residues. DNA of the CDR3: TGTGCCAGCAGTTCCCAGCAGGTGAACACTGAAGCTTTCTTT. This encodes CASSSQQVNTEAFF.

The chain has TRBV7-2 and TRBJ1-1; D remains unclear. Germline-derived CDR1 and CDR2 are SGHTA and FQGNSA. V shed 1 base and J shed 4 bases, with 10 bases lying between them. The CDR3 has 14 residues. For the CDR3, the DNA is TGTGCCAGCAGCTTAGTCTCGGGGAGCACTGAAGCTTTCTTT. It codes for CASSLVSGSTEAFF.

The V call is TRBV29-1, the J call TRBJ1-1; D gene ambiguous. CDR3 size: 13 residues. Germline CDR1 and CDR2: SQVTM and ANQGSEA. V was clipped by 4 bases and J by 2 bases, with 11 bases between them. The CDR3 protein is CSVVGFYNTEAFF. DNA of the CDR3: TGCAGCGTTGTAGGGTTCTATAACACTGAAGCTTTCTTT. The variable domain in full, with the rest retrieved from reference TRBV29-1 and TRBJ1-1, is SAVISQKPSRDICQRGTSLTIQCQVDSQVTMMFWYRQQPGQSLTLIATANQGSEATYESGFVIDKFPISRPNLTFSTLTVSNMSPEDSSIYLCSVVGFYNTEAFFGQGTRLTVV.

This clone was seen a handful of times. The chain is built from TRBV29-1 and TRBJ1-2; tentatively, D is TRBD1 (5 bases). Germline CDR1 SQVTM, CDR2 ANQGSEA. Trimming stripped 2 bases from V and 3 bases from J, with 13 bases between. The CDR3 is made up of 14 amino acids. CDR3 DNA: TGCAGCGTTGAAAGGTCCAGGGAGGACTATGGCTACACCTTC. This translates into CSVERSREDYGYTF.

The V gene is TRBV5-1, the J gene TRBJ2-1, with TRBD2 identical over 7 bases. The trim removed 4 bases at V and 6 bases at J, leaving 13 bases unmatched. The CDR3 consists of 16 residues. Germline V gene lookup returns CDR1 SGHRS and CDR2 YFSETQ. The CDR3 nucleotides read TGCGCCAGCAGCCCCCTTTTGGCGGGAGAGGGCAATGAGCAGTTCTTC. Amino acid sequence: CASSPLLAGEGNEQFF.

This chain connects TRBV12-5 to TRBJ2-3; 8 nucleotides align to TRBD1. Trimming removed 3 bases from V and 13 bases from J; junction bases left unmatched: 9. The V gene's germline CDR1 is LGHNT and CDR2 FRNRAP. The CDR3 is 13 amino acids. This CDR3 reads CASGFLGQGEEYF. The CDR3 DNA is TGTGCTAGTGGTTTTCTCGGACAGGGTGAGGAGTATTTT.

Turning to this clone: Its ends do not fully match the called genes, so a read error is possible. V and J are TRBV7-7 and TRBJ2-7, with TRBD2 matching 15 bases. The CDR3 contains 16 residues. Looked up from germline, CDR1 is SSHAT and CDR2 is FNYEAQ (reference sequence). The CDR3 sequence is CASSPGLAGGAHEQYF. CDR3 sequence (DNA): TGTGCTAGCAGCCCCGGACTAGCGGGGGGGGCCCACGAGCAGTACTTC.

The chain combines TRBV6-1 with TRBJ1-1, with D uncertain. Germline V gene lookup returns CDR1 MNHNS and CDR2 SASEGT. CDR3 length: 13 residues. Deletions cut 5 bases from V and 1 base from J, with 8 bases between. CDR3 nucleotides: TGTGCCAGCAGTCCCACCCCGAACACTGAAGCTTTCTTT. It translates to CASSPTPNTEAFF.

The rearrangement links TRBV6-1 to TRBJ2-2; D may be TRBD2 (6 bases). Between the trimmed V and J ends, which lost 8 bases and 7 bases, there was a span of 14 bases. CDR1 MNHNS and CDR2 SASEGT come from the germline V gene. The CDR3 loop spans 13 amino acids. The CDR3 here is CASSRGYSGELFF. DNA for the CDR3: TGTGCCAGCTCACGGGGGTATAGCGGGGAGCTGTTTTTT.

This sequence joins TRBV5-5 and TRBJ2-6; the D is unclear. The CDR3 totals 16 residues. Trimming shortened V by 1 base and J by 0 bases, and 8 bases separated the two germline ends. The germline gives CDR1 SGHKS, CDR2 YYEKEE (reference sequence). This chain's CDR3 is CASSLSQDSGANVLTF. DNA for the CDR3: TGTGCCAGCAGCTTGTCCCAGGACTCTGGGGCCAACGTCCTGACTTTC.

The chain has TRBV6-1 and TRBJ1-4; D is uncertain. Looked up from germline, CDR1 is MNHNS and CDR2 is SASEGT. The CDR3 sequence is 10 residues long. V lost 6 bases and J 12 bases, leaving 8 bases between the germline ends. For the CDR3, the DNA is TGTGCCAGCAGCGGTGTCGAACTGTTTTTT. Its translation: CASSGVELFF.

This chain connects TRBV27 to TRBJ1-2; D is uncertain. CDR3 size: 15 residues. V lost 5 bases and J lost 3, with 16 bases in between. Per germline, CDR1 MNHEY and CDR2 SMNVEV (reference sequence). The CDR3 region has the DNA TGTGCCAGCAGTGCCTCCTCGAGAGGCTACTATGGCTACACCTTC. Translating gives CASSASSRGYYGYTF.

The CDR3 region is CASSLMTGAKISYEQYF. The CDR3 nucleotides read TGTGCCAGCAGCTTAATGACAGGGGCGAAAATTTCCTACGAGCAGTACTTC. The gene calls are TRBV7-9 and TRBJ2-7; TRBD1 aligns across 8 bases. The V gene end was trimmed by 2 bases and the J gene end by 1 base; junction bases not matched to a gene: 10. This CDR3 is 17 amino acids long. Germline assignment: CDR1 SEHNR and CDR2 FQNEAQ (reference sequence).

The chain links TRBV7-9 to TRBJ2-7; D is perhaps TRBD2 (6 bases). The CDR3 loop spans 13 amino acids. Trimming pared 5 bases from V and 0 bases from J, leaving 8 bases between. Germline assignment: CDR1 SEHNR and CDR2 FQNEAQ (reference sequence). CDR3 residues: CASSKTSSYEQYF. In nucleotides, the CDR3 is TGTGCCAGCAGCAAGACTAGCTCCTACGAGCAGTACTTC.